This T cell receptor beta chain derives from a study of blood T cell repertoires in COVID-19. Study at large: Sources were T cells, B-cell-depleted T cells, or PBMCs; the material itself was cDNA or gDNA.

From germline, CDR1 is SEHNR and CDR2 FQNEAQ (reference sequence). The CDR3 runs 15 residues. V lost 5 bases to trimming and J lost 7 bases, with 17 bases between them. Per the original methods: The assay estimated nucleated cells by amplifying reference gene primers. The repertoire was sequenced with immunoSEQ multiplex PCR; TCRdb's copy has only in-frame clones and lacks some. That table furnishes V, J and clone size, whereas the DNA furnished D and trimming. There are about 83,000 clones in the sample; 70% to 90% occur only once, and 15% lies in the top ten. The receptor's source is a woman over 75 with acute or convalescent COVID-19. The gene calls are TRBV7-9 and TRBJ1-4; the D gene is possibly TRBD1 (6 bases). Sequencing was performed on peripheral blood. DNA for the CDR3: TGTGCCAGCAGCAGAGAGGGGGTGAGGGGTGAAAAACTGTTTTTT. Amino acid sequence: CASSREGVRGEKLFF.